Listed below are T cell receptor beta chains from one sample, sequenced in a study of T-cell memory formation after mild COVID-19. One entry per CDR3 protein, called by TCRdb with MiXCR from the 5' RACE reads. The sample has roughly 500,000 distinct CDR3 sequences; just over 20% are singletons. The sequenced sample was PBMCs or a T cell subset sorted from them (not recorded which). Source of these receptors: an adult woman who had mild COVID-19 (a few samples of this study predate the infection). Cell type and time point are not known. The CDR3 runs from the conserved cysteine through the conserved F or W. The D gene is left open where the match is weak. Rows give clone size only sometimes, using once, few, many, or a class for an expanded clone.

D gene: .
V gene: TRBV6-1
J gene: TRBJ2-1
clone size: .
CDR3 protein: CASSELRDVNEQFF
CDR3 DNA: TGTGCCAGCAGTGAGTTACGGGACGTCAATGAGCAGTTCTTC

D gene: TRBD1
V gene: TRBV29-1
J gene: TRBJ2-1
clone size: .
CDR3 protein: CSGALGQGGYNEQFF
CDR3 DNA: TGCAGCGGCGCATTGGGACAGGGAGGATACAATGAGCAGTTCTTC

D gene: .
V gene: TRBV7-9
J gene: TRBJ2-3
clone size: few
CDR3 protein: CASSLPSESQSSTDTQYF
CDR3 DNA: TGTGCCAGCAGCTTACCGTCTGAGTCTCAATCTAGCACAGATACGCAGTATTTT

D gene: .
V gene: TRBV6-6
J gene: TRBJ2-2
clone size: .
CDR3 protein: CASSYSRDTGELFF
CDR3 DNA: TGTGCCAGCAGTTACTCCCGGGACACCGGGGAGCTGTTTTTT

D gene: .
V gene: TRBV12-3/TRBV12-4
J gene: TRBJ2-3
clone size: few
CDR3 protein: CASTGNTDTQYF
CDR3 DNA: TGTGCCAGCACTGGGAACACAGATACGCAGTATTTT

D gene: TRBD2
V gene: TRBV4-2
J gene: TRBJ2-5
clone size: many
CDR3 protein: CASSQGNGGETQYF
CDR3 DNA: TGTGCCAGCAGCCAAGGAAACGGGGGGGAGACCCAGTACTTC

D gene: TRBD2
V gene: TRBV24-1
J gene: TRBJ2-2
clone size: .
CDR3 protein: CATSHPGLLAGGTNTGELFF
CDR3 DNA: TGTGCCACCTCCCACCCGGGGCTGCTAGCGGGGGGGACGAACACCGGGGAGCTGTTTTTT

D gene: .
V gene: TRBV12-3/TRBV12-4
J gene: TRBJ2-1
clone size: .
CDR3 protein: CASSFAGQYNEQFF
CDR3 DNA: TGTGCCAGCAGTTTCGCGGGGCAATACAATGAGCAGTTCTTC

D gene: .
V gene: TRBV7-9
J gene: TRBJ2-3
clone size: once
CDR3 protein: CASSSWDTSDTQYF
CDR3 DNA: TGTGCCAGCAGCTCTTGGGACACCTCAGATACGCAGTATTTT

D gene: .
V gene: TRBV29-1
J gene: TRBJ2-6
clone size: .
CDR3 protein: CSVEEYSPSGANVLTF
CDR3 DNA: TGCAGCGTTGAAGAGTATTCGCCCTCTGGGGCCAACGTCCTGACTTTC

D gene: TRBD1
V gene: TRBV24-1
J gene: TRBJ2-1
clone size: .
CDR3 protein: CATSEPGTGGVNEQFF
CDR3 DNA: TGTGCCACCAGTGAGCCCGGGACAGGGGGCGTCAATGAGCAGTTCTTC

D gene: TRBD2
V gene: TRBV12-3/TRBV12-4
J gene: TRBJ2-3
clone size: .
CDR3 protein: CASSRPHPNLAGMGVDTQYF
CDR3 DNA: TGTGCCAGCAGCCGACCCCACCCGAATCTAGCGGGAATGGGGGTGGATACGCAGTATTTT

D gene: .
V gene: TRBV6-6
J gene: TRBJ2-2
clone size: once
CDR3 protein: CAIREDTGELFF
CDR3 DNA: TGTGCCATACGGGAAGACACCGGGGAGCTGTTTTTT

D gene: .
V gene: TRBV5-1
J gene: TRBJ1-6
clone size: .
CDR3 protein: CASSLEFRGFNSPLHF
CDR3 DNA: TGCGCCAGCAGCTTGGAGTTCAGGGGATTTAATTCACCCCTCCACTTT

D gene: TRBD2
V gene: TRBV11-3
J gene: TRBJ2-3
clone size: many
CDR3 protein: CASRPTSGSGDTQYF
CDR3 DNA: TGTGCCAGCAGGCCCACTAGCGGGAGTGGAGATACGCAGTATTTT

D gene: .
V gene: TRBV9
J gene: TRBJ2-3
clone size: few
CDR3 protein: CASSGSLTDTQYF
CDR3 DNA: TGTGCCAGCAGCGGATCCCTCACAGATACGCAGTATTTT

D gene: TRBD1
V gene: TRBV12-3/TRBV12-4
J gene: TRBJ2-1
clone size: .
CDR3 protein: CASSRQGQGNEQFF
CDR3 DNA: TGTGCCAGCAGTCGTCAGGGACAGGGCAATGAGCAGTTCTTC

D gene: .
V gene: TRBV7-9
J gene: TRBJ2-2
clone size: few
CDR3 protein: CASSLGLNTGELFF
CDR3 DNA: TGTGCCAGCAGCTTAGGACTTAACACCGGGGAGCTGTTTTTT

D gene: TRBD1
V gene: TRBV7-9
J gene: TRBJ2-1
clone size: few
CDR3 protein: CASNRQGWDEQFF
CDR3 DNA: TGTGCCAGCAACCGACAGGGGTGGGATGAGCAGTTCTTC

D gene: .
V gene: TRBV4-1
J gene: TRBJ2-4
clone size: few
CDR3 protein: CASSQSGSKNIQYF
CDR3 DNA: TGCGCCAGCAGCCAATCTGGAAGTAAAAACATTCAGTACTTC

D gene: TRBD1
V gene: TRBV20-1
J gene: TRBJ2-7
clone size: .
CDR3 protein: CSAHPGTGGVREQYF
CDR3 DNA: TGCAGTGCTCACCCCGGGACAGGGGGAGTTCGCGAGCAGTACTTC

D gene: .
V gene: TRBV5-4
J gene: TRBJ1-5
clone size: many
CDR3 protein: CASSLDPEPNQPQHF
CDR3 DNA: TGTGCCAGCAGCTTGGATCCCGAGCCTAATCAGCCCCAGCATTTT

D gene: TRBD1
V gene: TRBV18
J gene: TRBJ1-1
clone size: few
CDR3 protein: CASSSIAPGGGLAEAFF
CDR3 DNA: TGTGCCAGCTCATCCATCGCGCCAGGGGGCGGTTTGGCTGAAGCTTTCTTT

D gene: TRBD2
V gene: TRBV7-8
J gene: TRBJ2-7
clone size: .
CDR3 protein: CASSLSGGVEQYF
CDR3 DNA: TGTGCCAGCAGCTTAAGCGGGGGGGTTGAGCAGTACTTC

D gene: .
V gene: TRBV25-1
J gene: TRBJ1-5
clone size: .
CDR3 protein: CASQGLPNQPQHF
CDR3 DNA: TGTGCCAGCCAGGGGTTGCCCAATCAGCCCCAGCATTTT

D gene: .
V gene: TRBV29-1
J gene: TRBJ1-1
clone size: .
CDR3 protein: CSGVGGTPSGSTEAFF
CDR3 DNA: TGCAGCGGTGTGGGGGGGACGCCAAGCGGAAGCACTGAAGCTTTCTTT

D gene: TRBD1
V gene: TRBV19
J gene: TRBJ2-3
clone size: few
CDR3 protein: CASSMTHTGGDTQYF
CDR3 DNA: TGTGCCAGTAGTATGACCCACACAGGGGGAGATACGCAGTATTTT

D gene: .
V gene: TRBV12-3/TRBV12-4
J gene: TRBJ2-3
clone size: few
CDR3 protein: CASSFGRRTDTQYF
CDR3 DNA: TGTGCCAGCAGTTTTGGGAGGAGGACAGATACGCAGTATTTT

D gene: TRBD1
V gene: TRBV20-1
J gene: TRBJ2-7
clone size: few
CDR3 protein: CSARSDRGYEQYF
CDR3 DNA: TGCAGTGCTAGATCAGACAGGGGCTACGAGCAGTACTTC

D gene: TRBD1
V gene: TRBV30
J gene: TRBJ1-5
clone size: .
CDR3 protein: CAWSGEGQVNQPQHF
CDR3 DNA: TGTGCCTGGAGTGGTGAGGGACAGGTCAATCAGCCCCAGCATTTT

D gene: TRBD2
V gene: TRBV4-3
J gene: TRBJ2-1
clone size: .
CDR3 protein: CASSQEARGSPVDEQFF
CDR3 DNA: TGCGCCAGCAGCCAAGAGGCTCGCGGGAGTCCCGTGGATGAGCAGTTCTTC

D gene: TRBD1
V gene: TRBV29-1
J gene: TRBJ2-2
clone size: few
CDR3 protein: CSVGRTGVNPPGELFF
CDR3 DNA: TGCAGCGTTGGGCGGACAGGGGTTAACCCGCCCGGGGAGCTGTTTTTT

D gene: TRBD1
V gene: TRBV9
J gene: TRBJ2-3
clone size: few
CDR3 protein: CASSVGSTGWSDTQYF
CDR3 DNA: TGTGCCAGCAGCGTCGGATCGACAGGGTGGTCGGATACGCAGTATTTT

D gene: .
V gene: TRBV10-3
J gene: TRBJ2-7
clone size: .
CDR3 protein: CAISNRDQRQYF
CDR3 DNA: TGTGCCATCAGTAACAGGGACCAGAGGCAGTACTTC

D gene: .
V gene: TRBV5-1
J gene: TRBJ2-5
clone size: .
CDR3 protein: CASSPSGSQETQYF
CDR3 DNA: TGCGCCAGCAGCCCGTCGGGGTCCCAAGAGACCCAGTACTTC

D gene: TRBD2
V gene: TRBV7-9
J gene: TRBJ2-7
clone size: .
CDR3 protein: CASSPGTSALSYEQYF
CDR3 DNA: TGTGCCAGCAGCCCGGGGACTAGCGCGCTCTCCTACGAGCAGTACTTC

D gene: .
V gene: TRBV7-6
J gene: TRBJ1-1
clone size: .
CDR3 protein: CASSLNLKGRMNTEAFF
CDR3 DNA: TGTGCCAGCAGCTTAAATCTTAAGGGAAGGATGAACACTGAAGCTTTCTTT

D gene: .
V gene: TRBV3-2
J gene: TRBJ1-2
clone size: few
CDR3 protein: CASSPGYYYGYTF
CDR3 DNA: TGTGCCAGCAGCCCAGGATACTACTATGGCTACACCTTC

D gene: .
V gene: TRBV10-3
J gene: TRBJ2-3
clone size: few
CDR3 protein: CAIRSAFSTDTQYF
CDR3 DNA: TGTGCCATCCGATCGGCTTTCAGCACAGATACGCAGTATTTT

D gene: TRBD1
V gene: TRBV27
J gene: TRBJ1-4
clone size: .
CDR3 protein: CASRNRGHSNEKLFF
CDR3 DNA: TGTGCCAGCAGAAACAGGGGGCATAGTAATGAAAAACTGTTTTTT

D gene: .
V gene: TRBV6-5
J gene: TRBJ1-1
clone size: .
CDR3 protein: CASSAGGALYEAFF
CDR3 DNA: TGTGCCAGCTCCGCCGGGGGAGCCCTTTATGAAGCTTTCTTT

D gene: .
V gene: TRBV6-2/TRBV6-3
J gene: TRBJ2-7
clone size: .
CDR3 protein: CASSTSGPSYEQYF
CDR3 DNA: TGTGCCAGCAGCACATCAGGCCCTTCCTACGAGCAGTACTTC

D gene: TRBD2
V gene: TRBV6-1
J gene: TRBJ2-7
clone size: few
CDR3 protein: CASCETLAGGNEQYF
CDR3 DNA: TGTGCCAGCTGCGAAACTCTAGCGGGGGGAAACGAGCAGTACTTC

D gene: TRBD2
V gene: TRBV6-2/TRBV6-3
J gene: TRBJ2-7
clone size: .
CDR3 protein: CASRLAGISYEQYF
CDR3 DNA: TGTGCCAGTAGACTAGCGGGAATCTCCTACGAGCAGTACTTC

D gene: .
V gene: TRBV4-1
J gene: TRBJ2-1
clone size: .
CDR3 protein: CASSQDPKDGPDYNEQFF
CDR3 DNA: TGCGCCAGCAGCCAAGATCCCAAGGACGGGCCTGACTACAATGAGCAGTTCTTC

D gene: .
V gene: TRBV7-2
J gene: TRBJ1-5
clone size: .
CDR3 protein: CASSLGGGEKPQHF
CDR3 DNA: TGTGCCAGCAGCTTAGGAGGCGGGGAGAAGCCCCAGCATTTT

D gene: TRBD1
V gene: TRBV29-1
J gene: TRBJ2-2
clone size: few
CDR3 protein: CSVVAGHRGPTTGELFF
CDR3 DNA: TGCAGCGTTGTAGCTGGCCACAGGGGGCCCACCACCGGGGAGCTGTTTTTT

D gene: TRBD1
V gene: TRBV20-1
J gene: TRBJ1-1
clone size: .
CDR3 protein: CSAETGANTEAFF
CDR3 DNA: TGCAGTGCGGAGACAGGGGCAAACACTGAAGCTTTCTTT

D gene: .
V gene: TRBV4-1
J gene: TRBJ2-3
clone size: .
CDR3 protein: CASSQFGSPPDTQYF
CDR3 DNA: TGCGCCAGCAGCCAGTTCGGATCCCCCCCAGATACGCAGTATTTT